These T cell receptor beta chains were read from a single sample in a study of early T cells in non-severe SARS-CoV-2 infection. TCRdb processed the 5' RACE reads anew with MiXCR; each CDR3 protein has one entry. The repertoire consists of approximately 70,000 distinct CDR3 sequences, with 10% occurring once and the leading ten covering over 6%. Sequenced here: whole blood, sampled at baseline. The receptors come from an adult who was a healthcare worker with PCR-confirmed SARS-CoV-2 infection or an uninfected control (not recorded which). The CDR3 runs from the conserved cysteine through the conserved F or W. D genes are given only for firm matches. The size of a clone is reported for some rows only, either as once, few or many, or as a class for expanded clones.

d_call j_call clone_size v_call cdr3_aa cdr3_nt
TRBD2 TRBJ2-3 many TRBV7-2 CASSGRLAGGADTQYF TGTGCCAGCAGCGGCAGACTAGCGGGGGGGGCAGATACGCAGTATTTT
TRBD2 TRBJ2-3 many TRBV10-3 CAIREGTSTDTQYF TGTGCCATCCGGGAGGGGACTAGCACAGATACGCAGTATTTT
- TRBJ2-7 few TRBV24-1 CATSESGTSFGEQYF TGTGCCACCAGTGAATCCGGGACTTCCTTCGGCGAGCAGTACTTC
TRBD2 TRBJ2-3 few TRBV7-2 CASRYSGGALDTQYF TGTGCCAGCAGATATAGCGGGGGGGCCTTAGATACGCAGTATTTT
- TRBJ2-1 many TRBV24-1 CATSDLSGGGSRNEQFF TGTGCCACCAGTGATTTGTCAGGGGGGGGCAGCCGCAATGAGCAGTTCTTC
- TRBJ1-3 - TRBV6-5 CASKDTGNTIYF TGTGCCAGCAAGGACACTGGAAACACCATATATTTT
- TRBJ1-3 few TRBV12-3/TRBV12-4 CASSLTGGRSGNTIYF TGTGCCAGCAGTCTTACGGGAGGGCGGTCTGGAAACACCATATATTTT
TRBD2 TRBJ2-7 - TRBV7-2 CASSPPAGGPGEQYF TGTGCCAGCAGCCCCCCAGCGGGGGGGCCTGGCGAGCAGTACTTC
TRBD1 TRBJ1-5 many TRBV19 CASSGTGGQPQHF TGTGCCAGTAGCGGGACAGGTGGACAGCCCCAGCATTTT
- TRBJ2-5 - TRBV2 CASTITGNQETQYF TGTGCCAGCACCATAACAGGGAACCAAGAGACCCAGTACTTC
- TRBJ2-7 few TRBV7-3 CASSTTGGPPYEQYF TGTGCCAGCAGCACCACCGGGGGCCCTCCATACGAGCAGTACTTC
- TRBJ2-5 - TRBV3-1 CASSHGSTLEETQYF TGTGCCAGCAGCCATGGCAGTACGCTTGAAGAGACCCAGTACTTC
- TRBJ2-3 few TRBV10-2 CASSGPSGGTDTQYF TGCGCCAGCAGTGGGCCTTCTGGCGGGACAGATACGCAGTATTTT
TRBD2 TRBJ2-5 few TRBV5-1 CASSFVTQSGGPIQETQYF TGCGCCAGCAGCTTTGTCACGCAGAGCGGGGGTCCAATTCAAGAGACCCAGTACTTC
- TRBJ1-4 many TRBV20-1 CSARDQSGGEKLFF TGCAGTGCTAGAGATCAATCCGGCGGGGAAAAACTGTTTTTT
- TRBJ2-6 - TRBV27 CASSRRDTGSGANVLTF TGTGCCAGCAGTCGCCGGGACACTGGCTCTGGGGCCAACGTCCTGACTTTC
- TRBJ2-3 - TRBV11-2 CASSYGRPDDTQYF TGTGCCAGCAGCTACGGACGCCCGGACGATACGCAGTATTTT
- TRBJ1-6 many TRBV9 CASSVERYNSPLHF TGTGCCAGCAGCGTAGAACGGTATAATTCACCCCTCCACTTT
- TRBJ1-4 few TRBV19 CASSIGSGAGEKLFF TGTGCCAGTAGTATAGGCAGCGGGGCAGGGGAAAAACTGTTTTTT
- TRBJ2-1 many TRBV6-5 CASSYSMTLAFTEQFF TGTGCCAGCAGTTACTCGATGACACTAGCTTTTACTGAGCAGTTCTTC
- TRBJ2-3 - TRBV7-3 CASSTQGGRQYF TGTGCCAGCAGCACCCAGGGGGGTAGGCAGTATTTT
TRBD2 TRBJ2-7 - TRBV10-3 CAISESRLAPHEQYF TGTGCCATCAGTGAGTCGCGACTAGCCCCCCACGAGCAGTACTTC
- TRBJ1-3 - TRBV30 CAWSLGNTIYF TGTGCCTGGAGTCTTGGAAACACCATATATTTT
- TRBJ2-1 few TRBV4-3 CASSQDLGGFNEQFF TGCGCCAGCAGCCAAGATCTTGGTGGCTTCAATGAGCAGTTCTTC
- TRBJ2-2 few TRBV19 CASSKGPATGELFF TGTGCCAGTAGTAAGGGGCCGGCTACCGGGGAGCTGTTTTTT
- TRBJ1-1 - TRBV12-3/TRBV12-4 CASSLGTVLGEAFF TGTGCCAGCAGTTTGGGCACAGTACTGGGTGAAGCTTTCTTT
- TRBJ2-7 many TRBV25-1 CASSQTSLSLGGYEQYF TGTGCCAGCAGCCAGACTAGTTTAAGTCTAGGTGGATACGAGCAGTACTTC
- TRBJ1-5 - TRBV24-1 CATSDLVRQHNQPHHF TGTGCCACCAGTGATTTAGTGCGGCAGCACAATCAGCCCCACCATTTT
- TRBJ2-3 - TRBV29-1 CSVESPRGDTQYF TGCAGCGTTGAATCCCCGAGAGGAGATACGCAGTATTTT
TRBD2 TRBJ2-1 - TRBV7-3 CASSPQGGGAPGDEQFF TGTGCCAGCAGCCCCCAAGGCGGGGGGGCCCCGGGGGATGAGCAGTTCTTC
- TRBJ2-1 medium-sized TRBV12-3/TRBV12-4 CASSGVRDYNEQFF TGTGCCAGCAGTGGAGTAAGGGACTACAATGAGCAGTTCTTC
TRBD2 TRBJ2-1 few TRBV12-3/TRBV12-4 CASSLTRRSLAGGHTYNEQFF TGTGCCAGCAGTTTAACGAGAAGAAGTCTAGCGGGGGGTCATACCTACAATGAGCAGTTCTTC
TRBD1 TRBJ1-1 many TRBV7-9 CASSPHRGQPFTEAFF TGTGCCAGCAGCCCCCATAGGGGACAGCCCTTCACTGAAGCTTTCTTT
TRBD1 TRBJ2-7 - TRBV4-3 CASSRRQGHHEQYF TGCGCCAGCAGCCGAAGACAGGGGCACCACGAGCAGTACTTC
TRBD1 TRBJ1-1 - TRBV12-3/TRBV12-4 CASLTGEAEAFF TGTGCCAGCTTGACAGGGGAGGCTGAAGCTTTCTTT
TRBD1 TRBJ2-2 few TRBV7-2 CASSHPGTDPTGELFF TGTGCCAGCAGCCACCCCGGGACAGACCCCACCGGGGAGCTGTTTTTT
- TRBJ1-1 many TRBV3-1 CASSQDGGEAFF TGTGCCAGCAGCCAAGACGGTGGTGAAGCTTTCTTT
- TRBJ1-2 - TRBV7-2 CASSLQGHVDRGKDGYTF TGTGCCAGCAGCTTACAGGGCCACGTGGACCGGGGCAAGGATGGCTACACCTTC